The entry that follows covers one T cell receptor (beta chain) sequence. This sample was taken from a study of control samples from healthy donors and cancer patients. The CDR3 extends over 20 amino acids. Per the germline V gene, CDR1 is LGHDT and CDR2 is YNNKEL (reference sequence). Trimming shortened V by 1 base and J by 5 bases, and 28 bases separated the two germline ends. TCRdb keeps only in-frame clones here, not all; method: immunoSEQ multiplex PCR. This table has 170,000 or so clones, 90% to 95% appearing once. The TCR comes from a woman aged 40 to 50 in good health. The V call is TRBV3-1 (or the pseudogene TRBV3-2), the J call TRBJ2-3; weak D call: TRBD1 (6 bases). The sequenced sample was blood. In nucleotides, the CDR3 is TGTGCCAGCAGCCAAGGGCGGCTCCGAGGGACATTCGGACCCGGAGATACGCAGTATTTT. As protein: CASSQGRLRGTFGPGDTQYF.